The rows below give T cell receptor beta chains drawn from one sample of a study of STAT5B mutations in CD4+ large granular lymphocyte leukemia. Profiling relied on immunoSEQ multiplex PCR, and the TCRdb table lists in-frame clones only, not all of them. This sample carries about 35,000 clones, about 76% of them seen once, and the ten largest clones take about 2%. Sequencing was done on a sample of CD4+ T cells from blood buffy coats. These receptor sequences come from a human donor in good health. CDR3s include the opening cysteine and the closing phenylalanine or tryptophan. The D gene is left open where the match is weak. A clone size is listed for some rows: how often the clone was seen (once, few, many), or a class if it is expanded.

cdr3_aa: CASSIPGRIYGYTF
cdr3_nt: TGTGCCAGTAGTATCCCCGGACGGATCTATGGCTACACCTTC
v_call: TRBV19
clone_size: -
j_call: TRBJ1-2
d_call: -

cdr3_aa: CASSVRDISYNEQFF
cdr3_nt: TGTGCCAGCAGCGTCCGGGACATCTCCTACAATGAGCAGTTCTTC
v_call: TRBV9
clone_size: -
j_call: TRBJ2-1
d_call: -

cdr3_aa: CASSEQGARNTEAFF
cdr3_nt: TGTGCCAGCAGTGAACAGGGGGCGAGGAACACTGAAGCTTTCTTT
v_call: TRBV2
clone_size: -
j_call: TRBJ1-1
d_call: TRBD1

cdr3_aa: CASRGVGRGYTF
cdr3_nt: TGTGCCAGCAGGGGGGTGGGTAGGGGCTACACCTTC
v_call: TRBV2
clone_size: -
j_call: TRBJ1-2
d_call: -

cdr3_aa: CSVRRDTTPRQYF
cdr3_nt: TGCAGCGTCCGGCGGGACACGACCCCTCGGCAGTACTTC
v_call: TRBV29-1
clone_size: -
j_call: TRBJ2-7
d_call: -

cdr3_aa: CASSLGLAGGLDEQFF
cdr3_nt: TGTGCCAGCAGCTTAGGACTAGCGGGAGGGCTGGACGAGCAGTTCTTC
v_call: TRBV7-7
clone_size: -
j_call: TRBJ2-1
d_call: TRBD2

cdr3_aa: CASSTPGLSYEQYF
cdr3_nt: TGTGCCAGTAGTACGCCGGGACTATCCTACGAGCAGTACTTC
v_call: TRBV19
clone_size: -
j_call: TRBJ2-7
d_call: TRBD2

cdr3_aa: CASSISPEPGSYEQYF
cdr3_nt: TGTGCCAGTAGTATATCCCCCGAGCCTGGATCCTACGAGCAGTACTTC
v_call: TRBV19
clone_size: few
j_call: TRBJ2-7
d_call: -

cdr3_aa: CASNEGTRGTQYF
cdr3_nt: TGTGCCAGCAACGAGGGCACAAGGGGGACCCAGTACTTC
v_call: TRBV11-2
clone_size: once
j_call: TRBJ2-5
d_call: -

cdr3_aa: CASSPSGTSSYEQYF
cdr3_nt: TGTGCCAGCTCACCTTCCGGGACAAGCTCCTACGAGCAGTACTTC
v_call: TRBV18
clone_size: -
j_call: TRBJ2-7
d_call: -

cdr3_aa: CASSSRDRGTDTQYF
cdr3_nt: TGTGCCAGCAGCAGCCGGGACAGGGGCACAGATACGCAGTATTTT
v_call: TRBV6-6
clone_size: once
j_call: TRBJ2-3
d_call: TRBD1

cdr3_aa: CASSYPGGNTEAFF
cdr3_nt: TGTGCCAGCAGTTACCCAGGGGGCAATACTGAAGCTTTCTTT
v_call: TRBV6-6
clone_size: once
j_call: TRBJ1-1
d_call: TRBD1

cdr3_aa: CASSLEPSGSYEQYF
cdr3_nt: TGTGCCAGCAGCTTAGAGCCTAGCGGATCCTACGAGCAGTACTTC
v_call: TRBV7-2
clone_size: -
j_call: TRBJ2-7
d_call: TRBD2

cdr3_aa: CASFFPPEREVPYEQYF
cdr3_nt: TGTGCCAGTTTTTTTCCCCCCGAGCGGGAGGTTCCCTACGAGCAGTACTTC
v_call: TRBV21-1
clone_size: -
j_call: TRBJ2-7
d_call: -

cdr3_aa: CASSQTGGMYNEQFF
cdr3_nt: TGTGCCAGCAGTCAGACAGGGGGCATGTACAATGAGCAGTTCTTC
v_call: TRBV6-5
clone_size: -
j_call: TRBJ2-1
d_call: TRBD1

cdr3_aa: CASSLAERTGVAGYTF
cdr3_nt: TGTGCCAGCAGCTTAGCCGAAAGGACAGGGGTGGCTGGCTACACCTTC
v_call: TRBV11-2
clone_size: -
j_call: TRBJ1-2
d_call: TRBD1

cdr3_aa: CASSSSAETQYF
cdr3_nt: TGTGCCAGCAGTTCTAGCGCGGAGACCCAGTACTTC
v_call: TRBV6-6
clone_size: -
j_call: TRBJ2-5
d_call: -

cdr3_aa: CASSYRQGFTEAFF
cdr3_nt: TGTGCCAGCAGTTACCGGCAGGGATTTACTGAAGCTTTCTTT
v_call: TRBV6-5
clone_size: -
j_call: TRBJ1-1
d_call: -

cdr3_aa: CASSPGQDDTEAFF
cdr3_nt: TGTGCCAGCAGCCCAGGACAGGACGACACTGAAGCTTTCTTT
v_call: TRBV5-4
clone_size: -
j_call: TRBJ1-1
d_call: TRBD1

cdr3_aa: CASSRGSRTDTQYF
cdr3_nt: TGTGCCAGCAGTCGCGGGTCCCGCACAGATACGCAGTATTTT
v_call: TRBV6-5
clone_size: -
j_call: TRBJ2-3
d_call: -

cdr3_aa: CASVQPYEQYF
cdr3_nt: TGTGCCAGCGTCCAACCCTACGAGCAGTACTTC
v_call: TRBV25-1
clone_size: -
j_call: TRBJ2-7
d_call: -

cdr3_aa: CSVDKGQGATGELFF
cdr3_nt: TGCAGCGTTGATAAAGGACAGGGGGCCACCGGGGAGCTGTTTTTT
v_call: TRBV29-1
clone_size: -
j_call: TRBJ2-2
d_call: TRBD1

cdr3_aa: CAWSPGLYEQYF
cdr3_nt: TGTGCCTGGAGTCCCGGACTCTACGAGCAGTACTTC
v_call: TRBV30
clone_size: -
j_call: TRBJ2-7
d_call: -

cdr3_aa: CASSLGTPAYEQYF
cdr3_nt: TGTGCCAGCAGTCTAGGGACTCCGGCCTACGAGCAGTACTTC
v_call: TRBV6-1
clone_size: -
j_call: TRBJ2-7
d_call: -

cdr3_aa: CASSLQGNTEAFF
cdr3_nt: TGTGCCAGTAGTCTACAGGGCAACACTGAAGCTTTCTTT
v_call: TRBV19
clone_size: -
j_call: TRBJ1-1
d_call: -

cdr3_aa: CSVEMTSGSYEQYF
cdr3_nt: TGCAGCGTTGAGATGACTAGCGGGAGCTACGAGCAGTACTTC
v_call: TRBV29-1
clone_size: -
j_call: TRBJ2-7
d_call: TRBD2

cdr3_aa: CASSAGQVGPGELFF
cdr3_nt: TGTGCCAGTAGTGCAGGACAGGTCGGGCCCGGGGAGCTGTTTTTT
v_call: TRBV19
clone_size: -
j_call: TRBJ2-2
d_call: TRBD1

cdr3_aa: CASSGGQYGYTF
cdr3_nt: TGTGCCAGCAGTGGGGGACAGTATGGCTACACCTTC
v_call: TRBV2
clone_size: -
j_call: TRBJ1-2
d_call: TRBD1

cdr3_aa: CASSFTSQRDEKLFF
cdr3_nt: TGTGCCAGCAGTTTTACGTCCCAACGGGATGAAAAACTGTTTTTT
v_call: TRBV28
clone_size: -
j_call: TRBJ1-4
d_call: -

cdr3_aa: CSVGTGGGFRVHEQYF
cdr3_nt: TGCAGCGTCGGGACAGGGGGCGGGTTTCGGGTCCACGAGCAGTACTTC
v_call: TRBV29-1
clone_size: -
j_call: TRBJ2-7
d_call: TRBD1

cdr3_aa: CASSSSGVPVPEAFF
cdr3_nt: TGTGCCAGCAGTTCCAGCGGGGTACCGGTACCTGAAGCTTTCTTT
v_call: TRBV27
clone_size: few
j_call: TRBJ1-1
d_call: -

cdr3_aa: CASSPGYMNTEAFF
cdr3_nt: TGCGCCAGCAGCCCCGGGTACATGAACACTGAAGCTTTCTTT
v_call: TRBV5-1
clone_size: -
j_call: TRBJ1-1
d_call: -

cdr3_aa: CASSFTGSKKLFF
cdr3_nt: TGTGCCAGCAGCTTCACAGGGTCTAAGAAACTGTTTTTT
v_call: TRBV7-9
clone_size: -
j_call: TRBJ1-4
d_call: -